This T cell receptor beta chain emerged from a study of T cells in tuberculosis. Study as a whole: A South African cohort included IGRA-negative adolescents, latently infected IGRA-positive adolescents and adults with active tuberculosis. Study-wide points: GMM-specific TCRs were nearer to active tuberculosis alpha repertoires, suggesting expansion. A GMM-specific repertoire classifier reached approximately 84% accuracy, AUROC more than 0.8.

After removal of 4 bases from V and 3 bases from J, the junction contained 14 bases not matched to a gene. CDR1 and CDR2 (germline): LNHDA, SQIVND (reference sequence). The CDR3 has 18 amino acids. As to this clone: Its antigen is unknown.

Each donor contributed about 100,000 T cells on average, unsorted. TCRdb keeps only in-frame clones here, not all; method: immunoSEQ multiplex PCR. Of tens of thousands of clones in the sample, about 95% were seen once. This sequence originates from a donor aged 10-29 years with latent tuberculosis or without tuberculosis infection. The chain carries TRBV19 and TRBJ2-3; TRBD2 agrees at 9 bases. Sequenced material: PBMCs. As DNA, the CDR3 is TGTGCCAGTAGTACCCGACTTAGCGGGAGTGTGAGAACAGATACGCAGTATTTT. Translating gives CASSTRLSGSVRTDTQYF.